This T cell receptor (beta chain) was recorded in a study of blood T cell repertoires in COVID-19 (dated by TCRdb to 2020 to 2022). At the level of the whole study: Collaborator samples came from the United States, Italy and Spain and covered acute and convalescent phases of COVID-19. The material from the prospective study consisted of cDNA or gDNA derived from T cells, B-cell-depleted T cells, or PBMCs. Deeply sampled blood TCRbeta repertoires from subjects exposed to, actively infected with, or recovered from COVID-19 were included in the dataset. The repertoires were released in a freely available public database intended as a resource for research on the immune response to SARS-CoV-2. Samples were obtained from the ongoing ImmuneRACE study (first 160 participants) and from some 1,300 subjects provided by 6 global collaborators. A de-identified subject ID, COVID-19 status, age in years and sex were almost always included in the sample metadata. Where available, HLA class I and class II types were taken from metadata supplied by the sample provider and were not determined by assay-based typing.

Summary of the overall study and its limitations: The quantity of clinical and demographic metadata differed by source and by participant and was supplied without curation.

For this clone: It has no known antigen specificity. Nothing much larger sits one base from this clone, and base qualities are not available.

TCRbeta CDR3 regions were amplified from genomic DNA using the immunoSEQ Assay, a bias-controlled multiplex PCR. The authors' analysis ran thus. Within the assay, amplification of reference gene primers was used to estimate how many nucleated cells each sample contained. To quantify the absolute abundance of each unique TCRbeta CDR3 rearrangement, sequence reads were collapsed and filtered. For each sample, productive Simpson clonality was calculated by taking the square root of Simpson's diversity index across productive rearrangements. TCRdb provides this immuneACCESS table in a form limited to in-frame rearrangements. Some clones are lacking; in checked studies, under half of them reflect an unresolved V gene, and why the rest are absent is not known. V, J and clone size are those of that table, while D and trimming were read from the DNA. The table for this sample lists under 150,000 clones; approximately 88% of them were counted only once. The ten largest clonotypes hold approximately 18% of the sample.

Whole blood was collected in K2EDTA tubes by collaborating institutions according to the institutions' own protocols. Collaborator samples were shipped for TCRbeta analysis as frozen whole blood, isolated PBMCs, or DNA extracted from either sample type. Including cysteine and phenylalanine, the CDR3 has 14 amino acids. Only CDR3 DNA remains: 42 bases, in frame from the first base. Trimming removed 4 bases from V and 7 bases from J; the gene matches leave 7 bases unexplained. CDR1 is given as GTSNPN and CDR2 as SVGIG, both from the germline V gene (reference sequence). The sample was peripheral blood. Recombination joined TRBV30 with TRBJ1-2, with 12 bases in between that match TRBD1. This clonotype was obtained from an elderly woman with acute or convalescent COVID-19. CDR3 sequence: CAWTRDRGQGGYTF. The base sequence is TGTGCCTGGACGCGGGACAGGGGGCAGGGTGGCTACACCTTC.